This TCR beta chain was captured by sequencing in a study of shared clonotypes between healthy human individuals. Repertoires were generated with immunoSEQ multiplex PCR, while TCRdb's copy carries only in-frame clones and drops some. The sample lists 2.3 million or so clones; about 92% were seen once. CDR1 is SGHRS, CDR2 YFSETQ, per germline. The CDR3 sequence is 13 residues long. The V end lost 4 bases, the J end lost 2 bases, and 10 bases lay between the germline ends. A single count supports this clone. The specimen was naive CD4+ T cells from PBMCs. The subset was: CD45RA+ positively selected. The sequence came from a man younger than 35 in good health. Some clones in this sample may be carry-over from other donors' samples. This chain uses TRBV5-1 with TRBJ2-7, with D perhaps TRBD1 (6 bases). CDR3 protein: CASSTGSPYEQYF. The DNA of the CDR3 is TGCGCCAGCAGCACAGGGTCCCCCTACGAGCAGTACTTC.